The rows below give T cell receptor beta chains drawn from one sample of a study of blood T cell repertoires in COVID-19. Generated by immunoSEQ multiplex PCR, the TCRdb table keeps only in-frame clones and is missing some. The repertoire holds roughly 210,000 clones, with approximately 80% as singletons. The specimen was peripheral blood. These receptor sequences come from a woman of 80 years or more with COVID-19, enrolled during active disease. The conserved cysteine and the conserved F or W are not part of the CDR3 here. The size entry is marked missing in some rows and otherwise reads once, few, many or a size class.

v_gene: TRBV28; j_gene: TRBJ1-2; abundance: NA; CDR3aa: ASSFQGLGYT
v_gene: TRBV7-8; j_gene: TRBJ1-4; abundance: NA; CDR3aa: ASSLDRGTGGSNEKLF
v_gene: TRBV5-5; j_gene: TRBJ2-5; abundance: NA; CDR3aa: ASSLEGARGETQY
v_gene: TRBV9; j_gene: TRBJ1-1; abundance: NA; CDR3aa: ASGPGYTEAF
v_gene: TRBV7-2; j_gene: TRBJ2-3; abundance: NA; CDR3aa: ASSLSGQGKY
v_gene: TRBV10-3; j_gene: TRBJ1-2; abundance: NA; CDR3aa: AINGQGNYGYT
v_gene: TRBV7-2; j_gene: TRBJ2-3; abundance: NA; CDR3aa: ASSPIGGRTDTQY
v_gene: TRBV7-2; j_gene: TRBJ1-5; abundance: NA; CDR3aa: ASSLGQTNQPQH
v_gene: TRBV5-1; j_gene: TRBJ2-7; abundance: NA; CDR3aa: ASSPGTGLGIYEQY
v_gene: TRBV24-1; j_gene: TRBJ2-5; abundance: once; CDR3aa: ATSDSDRGTQY
v_gene: TRBV7-2; j_gene: TRBJ2-5; abundance: NA; CDR3aa: ASLPGGGAGETQY
v_gene: TRBV28; j_gene: TRBJ1-2; abundance: NA; CDR3aa: ASRGLEVHYGYT
v_gene: TRBV10-1; j_gene: TRBJ2-1; abundance: once; CDR3aa: ASSGTGTTTHNEQF
v_gene: TRBV7-9; j_gene: TRBJ1-2; abundance: NA; CDR3aa: ASSLVRQGPNYGYT
v_gene: TRBV29-1; j_gene: TRBJ1-2; abundance: NA; CDR3aa: SVEQVGGYT
v_gene: TRBV5-1; j_gene: TRBJ2-1; abundance: once; CDR3aa: ASTAGTSGGNEQF
v_gene: TRBV19; j_gene: TRBJ1-5; abundance: NA; CDR3aa: ASQTGLGQPQH
v_gene: TRBV18; j_gene: TRBJ1-2; abundance: NA; CDR3aa: ASSLRDSYGYT
v_gene: TRBV4-2; j_gene: TRBJ1-1; abundance: few; CDR3aa: ASSHPEGNLGEAF
v_gene: TRBV9; j_gene: TRBJ2-2; abundance: NA; CDR3aa: ASSPNRGGNTGELF
v_gene: TRBV7-9; j_gene: TRBJ1-1; abundance: NA; CDR3aa: ASSSVGRGYTEAF
v_gene: TRBV10-3; j_gene: TRBJ2-7; abundance: once; CDR3aa: AISESTGSSYEQY
v_gene: TRBV21-1; j_gene: TRBJ2-3; abundance: NA; CDR3aa: ASSDLTGTEGTDTQY